Each of the 7 T cell receptor beta chains below was sequenced from the same sample in a study of PD-L1 blockade in urothelial cancer. The time point here: peripheral blood 6 weeks after treatment start. TCRdb's copy holds only in-frame clones and misses some; the assay was immunoSEQ multiplex PCR. The data show more than 95,000 clones, about 82% seen once. Sequences were derived from PBMCs, sampled around atezolizumab (anti-PD-L1) treatment. Receptor source: a man aged 50 to 59 with urothelial cancer.

This chain uses TRBV2 with TRBJ2-5; TRBD2 matches 10 bases. The J segment lost 4 bases and the V segment lost 6 bases, leaving 2 bases of the junction unmatched. The CDR3 loop spans 13 amino acids. CDR1 and CDR2 from the germline V gene are SNHLY and FYNNEI. The CDR3 nucleotides read TGTGCCAGCAGAAGACTAGCGGGAGAGACCCAGTACTTC. This encodes CASRRLAGETQYF.

About this clone itself: The sample contains more than one DNA sequence encoding this CDR3. The genes are TRBV19 and TRBJ1-5; possibly TRBD1 for D (5 bases). V dropped 3 bases and J dropped 1 base, with 10 bases sitting between them. CDR3 length: 15 residues. Germline CDR1 reads LNHDA; CDR2 reads SQIVND (reference sequence). The CDR3 reads CASSIGGGSNQPQHF. As DNA, the CDR3 is TGTGCCAGTAGTATCGGGGGGGGGAGCAATCAGCCCCAGCATTTT.

J is TRBJ2-2 and V is TRBV7-9; TRBD2 aligns across 11 bases. This CDR3 has 15 residues. CDR1 and CDR2 from the germline V gene are SEHNR and FQNEAQ (reference sequence). V was pared by 5 bases and J by 6 bases, with 5 bases of the junction left unmatched. The DNA for the CDR3 is TGTGCCAGCAGCGCCCTAGCGGGAGGATCCGGGGAGCTGTTTTTT. It translates to CASSALAGGSGELFF. The full variable domain, completed using reference TRBV7-9 and TRBJ2-2, is DTGVSQNPRHKITKRGQNVTFRCDPISEHNRLYWYRQTLGQGPEFLTYFQNEAQLEKSRLLSDRFSAERPKGSFSTLEIQRTEQGDSAMYLCASSALAGGSGELFFGEGSRLTVL.

V usage is TRBV6-1 and J usage is TRBJ2-1, with a weak D call TRBD1 (6 bases). This CDR3 is 15 amino acids long. Germline lookup yields CDR1 MNHNS and CDR2 SASEGT. V was cut by 5 bases and J by 3 bases, with 14 bases left in between. The CDR3 spells CASSSDRLFYNEQFF. Here the CDR3 DNA reads TGTGCCAGCAGTTCAGACAGGCTTTTCTACAATGAGCAGTTCTTC.

The chain joins TRBV19 to TRBJ1-4, with 10 positions matching TRBD1. Losses at the gene ends were 10 bases for V and 7 bases for J; bases not matched to a gene: 12. The CDR3 spans 15 residues. Germline loops: CDR1 LNHDA, CDR2 SQIVND (reference sequence). The CDR3 nucleotides read TGTGCCACAAGGACAGGGGGGGGGAGAGGTGAAAAACTGTTTTTT. It codes for CATRTGGGRGEKLFF.

The chain has TRBV5-1 and TRBJ1-1, with a tentative D call TRBD1 (5 bases). V was clipped by 4 bases and J by 0 bases, with 19 bases between them. CDR3 length equals 17 residues. Germline V lookup: CDR1 SGHRS, CDR2 YFSETQ. The CDR3 region is CASSPGGGGGMNTEAFF. The CDR3 nucleotides read TGCGCCAGCAGCCCCGGGGGGGGAGGTGGCATGAACACTGAAGCTTTCTTT.

The chain combines TRBV2 with TRBJ2-6, with D perhaps TRBD2 (5 bases). Germline lookup yields CDR1 SNHLY and CDR2 FYNNEI. The CDR3 length is 15 residues. V lost 7 bases to trimming and J lost 0 bases, with 10 bases between them. CDR3 residues: CASTTEGSGANVLTF. The CDR3 region has the DNA TGTGCCAGCACTACAGAGGGCTCTGGGGCCAACGTCCTGACTTTC.